Listed below are T cell receptor beta chains from one sample, sequenced in a study of post-analysis software for immune sequencing data. TCRdb reprocessed the PCR reads via MiXCR and lists one record per CDR3 protein. The sample holds more than 500,000 distinct CDR3 sequences, about a third seen once. Sequencing input: blood. All receptors derive from a girl under 18 with multiple sclerosis. The CDR3 runs from the conserved cysteine through the conserved F or W. D genes are given only for firm matches. For some rows the clone size is stated as once, few or many, or as a class when expanded; others skip it.

abundance: few
v_gene: TRBV5-5
j_gene: TRBJ1-4
d_gene: NA
CDR3nt: TGTGCCAGCAGCTTGGCTGAAAAACTGTTTTTT
CDR3aa: CASSLAEKLFF

abundance: NA
v_gene: TRBV3-1
j_gene: TRBJ2-5
d_gene: TRBD2
CDR3nt: TGTGCCAGCGGAGGACTAGCCCAAGAGACCCAGTACTTC
CDR3aa: CASGGLAQETQYF

abundance: few
v_gene: TRBV12-3/TRBV12-4
j_gene: TRBJ2-5
d_gene: NA
CDR3nt: TGTGCCAGCAGTCCCGGTAGCCCCCAAGAGACCCAGTACTTC
CDR3aa: CASSPGSPQETQYF

abundance: many
v_gene: TRBV11-2
j_gene: TRBJ2-7
d_gene: TRBD1
CDR3nt: TGTGCCAGCAGCCACGGGACAGGGGACTACGAGCAGTACTTC
CDR3aa: CASSHGTGDYEQYF

abundance: NA
v_gene: TRBV11-2
j_gene: TRBJ1-2
d_gene: NA
CDR3nt: TGTGCCAGCAGCTTACTTTCCAGGGCAGACTATGGCTACACCTTC
CDR3aa: CASSLLSRADYGYTF

abundance: once
v_gene: TRBV6-5
j_gene: TRBJ2-5
d_gene: NA
CDR3nt: TGTGCCAGCAGCCGAGGCTCCTTAGGTCCACAAGAGACCCAGTACTTC
CDR3aa: CASSRGSLGPQETQYF

abundance: NA
v_gene: TRBV29-1
j_gene: TRBJ2-7
d_gene: TRBD2
CDR3nt: TGCAGCGTCTTCGGAGGGAGGGGCAGCTCCTACGAGCAGTACTTC
CDR3aa: CSVFGGRGSSYEQYF

abundance: NA
v_gene: TRBV6-6
j_gene: TRBJ1-6
d_gene: NA
CDR3nt: TGTGCCAGCAATGTTGGGGGGGTAGGGTATAATTCACCCCTCCACTTT
CDR3aa: CASNVGGVGYNSPLHF

abundance: few
v_gene: TRBV20-1
j_gene: TRBJ1-5
d_gene: NA
CDR3nt: TGCAGTGCTAGAGAAGTCAGGGCGCTCCATCAGCCCCAGCATTTT
CDR3aa: CSAREVRALHQPQHF

abundance: once
v_gene: TRBV20-1
j_gene: TRBJ2-3
d_gene: NA
CDR3nt: TGCAGTGCTAGAGATGGAGGGGCCCACACAGATACGCAGTATTTT
CDR3aa: CSARDGGAHTDTQYF

abundance: NA
v_gene: TRBV7-9
j_gene: TRBJ2-5
d_gene: TRBD2
CDR3nt: TGTGCCAGCAGCGCGGAGCTAGCGGGGAGCCAAGAGACCCAGTACTTC
CDR3aa: CASSAELAGSQETQYF

abundance: NA
v_gene: TRBV27
j_gene: TRBJ2-7
d_gene: TRBD2
CDR3nt: TGTGCCAGCGGAAGGTCTAGCGGGGGGCCTACCTACGAGCAGTACTTC
CDR3aa: CASGRSSGGPTYEQYF

abundance: few
v_gene: TRBV10-3
j_gene: TRBJ2-7
d_gene: NA
CDR3nt: TGTGCCATCAAAGGCGAGCAGTACTTC
CDR3aa: CAIKGEQYF

abundance: NA
v_gene: TRBV12-3/TRBV12-4
j_gene: TRBJ1-2
d_gene: TRBD1
CDR3nt: TGTGCCAGCAGCCCCTCGGACAGGGAGCTCAATGGCTACACCTTC
CDR3aa: CASSPSDRELNGYTF

abundance: few
v_gene: TRBV5-4
j_gene: TRBJ1-1
d_gene: NA
CDR3nt: TGTGCCAGCAGCTCGACGTCTGCCTTAAGGGAAGCTTTCTTT
CDR3aa: CASSSTSALREAFF